The 15 T cell receptor beta chains below were found in one sample sequenced in a study of cytomegalovirus exposure and HLA in healthy donors. Primers for the PCR totalled 60 Vbeta and 13 Jbeta. Clones were sequenced by immunoSEQ multiplex PCR, and TCRdb holds only the in-frame ones, with some missing. The sample records 120,000 or so clones, around 70% being singletons. Sequencing was carried out using PBMCs. These receptors all come from a woman aged 40-49 years in good health and CMV-seropositive.

V gene TRBV2 combines with J gene TRBJ2-7, with D tentatively TRBD1 (6 bases). The CDR3 loop spans 15 amino acids. Germline CDR1 is SNHLY and CDR2 is FYNNEI. The ends were cut back, 5 bases at V and 1 base at J, with 15 bases in the middle. The CDR3 is CASSYHRVGSYEQYF. The CDR3 region has the DNA TGTGCCAGCAGTTATCACAGGGTGGGATCCTACGAGCAGTACTTC.

The chain has TRBV7-2 and TRBJ1-6; 8 bases align to TRBD1. J was trimmed by 10 bases and V by 0 bases; bases with no gene match: 5. The germline CDR1 and CDR2 sequences are SGHTA and FQGNSA. The CDR3 is 15 amino acids. In nucleotides, the CDR3 is TGTGCCAGCAGCTTAGCAACAGGGGGTAAATCACCCCTCCACTTT. Residues: CASSLATGGKSPLHF.

The chain couples TRBV6-1 to TRBJ1-5; 9 nucleotides line up with TRBD1. The V gene end was trimmed by 7 bases and the J gene end by 1 base; junction bases not matched to a gene: 5. This CDR3 comprises 15 residues. The germline gives CDR1 MNHNS, CDR2 SASEGT. In nucleotides, the CDR3 is TGTGCCAGCACCGAGGGACAGGGCAGCAATCAGCCCCAGCATTTT. Protein product: CASTEGQGSNQPQHF.

Worth noting for this clone: One end of the junction does not line up with germline, which may come from a read error. The chain has TRBV7-2 and TRBJ1-5, with TRBD1 identical over 7 bases. Germline loops: CDR1 SGHTA, CDR2 FQGNSA. The CDR3 is 13 residues long. CDR3 loop: CASSFTGDQPQHF. CDR3 bases: TGTGCCAGCAGCTTCACAGGGGATCAGCCCCAACATTTT.

The chain combines TRBV15 with TRBJ1-5; D is ambiguous. The CDR3 contains 15 residues. Trimming stripped 5 bases from V and 0 bases from J, with 11 bases between. Germline V gene data show CDR1 as LNHNV and CDR2 as YYDKDF (reference sequence). This CDR3 is CATSRSGASNQPQHF. The CDR3 coding sequence is TGTGCCACCAGCCGTTCGGGAGCTAGCAATCAGCCCCAGCATTTT.

The chain carries TRBV7-2 and TRBJ1-1, with D tentatively TRBD1 (6 bases). The CDR3 loop spans 14 amino acids. Germline CDR1 SGHTA, CDR2 FQGNSA. V was trimmed by 3 bases and J by 2 bases, leaving 10 bases between them. CDR3 bases: TGTGCCAGCAGCTTCTTGGACAGTAACACTGAAGCTTTCTTT. It is translated as CASSFLDSNTEAFF.

This chain uses TRBV7-6 with TRBJ2-7; 8 nucleotides align to TRBD1. The CDR3 has 13 amino acids. Trimming at V came to 4 bases and at J to 4 bases, leaving 3 bases not matched to a gene. In germline, CDR1 is SGHVS, CDR2 FNYEAQ. Here the CDR3 reads CASSSDRGYEQYF. CDR3 DNA sequence: TGTGCCAGCAGCTCTGACAGGGGTTACGAGCAGTACTTC.

The chain has TRBV19 and TRBJ1-5; 8 bases align to TRBD1. V was clipped by 5 bases and J by 5 bases; unmatched bases: 5. The CDR3 contains 14 residues. Germline V gene sequence: CDR1 LNHDA, CDR2 SQIVND (reference sequence). CDR3 in DNA: TGTGCCAGTAGTGTCAACAGGGGGGATCAGCCCCAGCATTTT. It encodes CASSVNRGDQPQHF.

About this clone: One junction end does not reproduce the germline sequence, and a read error may be involved. The chain is built from TRBV7-7 and TRBJ2-5; 8 nucleotides align to TRBD2. Per the germline V gene, CDR1 is SSHAT and CDR2 is FNYEAQ (reference sequence). There are 13 residues in the CDR3. In DNA, the CDR3 is TGTGCCAGCAGCCCGGGGGGGCAAGGGACCCAGTACTTC. Translation: CASSPGGQGTQYF.

The rearrangement uses TRBV2 and TRBJ2-2, with D possibly matching TRBD2 (6 bases). V lost 3 bases and J lost 2, with 13 bases in between. The germline CDR1 and CDR2 sequences are SNHLY and FYNNEI. The CDR3 covers 16 residues. CDR3 coding DNA: TGTGCCAGCAGTGATGGGGGGTTTGGAAACACCGGGGAGCTGTTTTTT. Translated: CASSDGGFGNTGELFF.

The rearrangement links TRBV4-3 to TRBJ1-5; TRBD1 matches 9 bases. The ends lost 4 bases at V and 1 base at J; junction bases unmatched: 2. Germline CDR1 and CDR2: LGHNA and YSLEER. This CDR3 has 15 residues. CDR3 residues: CASSLTGGSNQPQHF. Here the CDR3 DNA reads TGCGCCAGCAGCCTGACAGGGGGAAGCAATCAGCCCCAGCATTTT.

CDR3 amino acids: CASSLQGGAETQYF. The CDR3 DNA follows: TGTGCCAGTAGCCTACAGGGTGGGGCGGAGACCCAGTACTTC. V gene TRBV19 combines with J gene TRBJ2-5; a possible D gene is TRBD1 (6 bases). The V gene lost 6 bases and the J gene lost 5 bases, with 16 bases spanning the gap. The CDR3 has 14 amino acids. CDR1 is LNHDA and CDR2 is SQIVND in the germline V gene (reference sequence). The full variable domain, its missing parts supplied by reference TRBV19 and TRBJ2-5, is DGGITQSPKYLFRKEGQNVTLSCEQNLNHDAMYWYRQDPGQGLRLIYYSQIVNDFQKGDIAEGYSVSREKKESFPLTVTSAQKNPTAFYLCASSLQGGAETQYFGPGTRLLVL.

This clone was seen a handful of times. CDR3 DNA: TGTGCCATCAGTGAGTCCGAGGGATATGGCTACACCTTC. Translation: CAISESEGYGYTF. This chain connects TRBV10-3 to TRBJ1-2; no firm D call. Trimming took 0 bases from V and 5 from J, leaving 7 bases between them. This CDR3 is 13 amino acids long. Germline V gene sequence: CDR1 ENHRY, CDR2 SYGVKD.

The rearrangement links TRBV5-1 to TRBJ2-7, with 9 bases lining up with TRBD1. This CDR3 comprises 15 residues. The trim removed 4 bases at V and 7 bases at J, leaving 12 bases unmatched. CDR1 is SGHRS and CDR2 is YFSETQ in the germline V gene. This CDR3 reads CASSGGTGSTREQYF. The CDR3 DNA reads TGCGCCAGCAGCGGCGGGACAGGGTCTACCCGGGAGCAGTACTTC.

This CDR3 is CASSPSQGQGREQYF. CDR3 bases: TGTGCCAGCTCACCCTCACAGGGACAGGGGAGAGAGCAGTACTTC. V and J are TRBV18 and TRBJ2-7, with 10 bases identical to TRBD1. Germline loops: CDR1 KGHSH, CDR2 LQKENI. Unmatched junction bases numbered 9, after V lost 3 bases and J lost 7 bases. This CDR3 has 15 residues.